This record concerns one T cell receptor beta chain sequence. The sample originates from a study of blood T cell repertoires in COVID-19. CDR1 and CDR2 from the germline V gene are SGHNT and YYREEE (reference sequence). V dropped 5 bases and J dropped 6 bases, with 17 bases sitting between them. The CDR3 has 14 residues. Here immunoSEQ multiplex PCR was the method, and the copy in TCRdb shows in-frame clones only, minus some. The sample holds roughly 38,000 clones, about four fifths seen once. The sample comprised peripheral blood. The rearrangement uses TRBV5-4 and TRBJ1-1, with D uncertain. This receptor was identified in a man aged 35 to 55 with active or convalescent COVID-19. This chain's CDR3 is CASSTGRVFPEAFF. CDR3 bases: TGTGCCAGCAGTACCGGGAGGGTATTCCCTGAAGCTTTCTTT.